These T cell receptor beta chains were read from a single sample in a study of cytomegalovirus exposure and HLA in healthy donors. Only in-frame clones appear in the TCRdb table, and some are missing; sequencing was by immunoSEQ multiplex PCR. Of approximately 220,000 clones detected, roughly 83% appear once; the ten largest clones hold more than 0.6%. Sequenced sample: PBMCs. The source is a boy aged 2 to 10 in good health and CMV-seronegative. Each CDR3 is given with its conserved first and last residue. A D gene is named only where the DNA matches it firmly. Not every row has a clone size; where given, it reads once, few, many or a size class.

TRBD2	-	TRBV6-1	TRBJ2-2	CASSDPDSGTRSNTGELFF	TGTGCCAGCAGTGACCCAGACTCCGGGACTAGGTCGAACACCGGGGAGCTGTTTTTT
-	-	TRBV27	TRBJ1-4	CASSPRTDPPLELFF	TGTGCCAGCAGTCCCCGGACAGACCCTCCCCTGGAACTGTTTTTT
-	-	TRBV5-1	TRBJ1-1	CASSLVDPRDTEAFF	TGCGCCAGCAGCTTGGTTGACCCGCGGGACACTGAAGCTTTCTTT
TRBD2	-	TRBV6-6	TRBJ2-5	CASSLSGGVQETQYF	TGTGCCAGCAGCCTTAGCGGGGGGGTCCAAGAGACCCAGTACTTC
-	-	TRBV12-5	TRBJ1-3	CASGLTSGRGYAGNTIYF	TGTGCTAGTGGTTTAACATCCGGGAGGGGGTACGCTGGAAACACCATATATTTT
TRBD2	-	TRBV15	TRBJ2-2	CATSRGSGGPELFF	TGTGCCACCAGCAGGGGTAGCGGGGGACCTGAGCTGTTTTTT
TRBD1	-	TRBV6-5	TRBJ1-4	CASSPGGDEKLFF	TGTGCCAGCAGTCCAGGGGGCGATGAAAAACTGTTTTTT
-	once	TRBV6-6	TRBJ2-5	CASSYSNGANGTQYF	TGTGCCAGCAGTTACTCGAATGGAGCAAACGGGACCCAGTACTTC
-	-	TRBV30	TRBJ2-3	CAWNQGFTDTQYF	TGTGCCTGGAATCAGGGCTTCACAGATACGCAGTATTTT
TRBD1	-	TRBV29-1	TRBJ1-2	CSGSDRGGGYTF	TGCAGCGGAAGTGACAGGGGGGGAGGCTACACCTTC
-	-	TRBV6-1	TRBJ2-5	CASSAWEETQYF	TGTGCCAGCAGTGCTTGGGAGGAGACCCAGTACTTC
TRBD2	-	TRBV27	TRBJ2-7	CASRVVREHSYEQYF	TGTGCCAGCAGGGTCGTGCGGGAGCATTCCTACGAGCAGTACTTC
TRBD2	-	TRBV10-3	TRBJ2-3	CAINRGEDTQYF	TGTGCCATCAACCGGGGGGAAGATACGCAGTATTTT
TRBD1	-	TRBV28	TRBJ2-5	CASSLPHDREETQYF	TGTGCCAGCAGTCTACCCCACGACAGGGAAGAGACCCAGTACTTC
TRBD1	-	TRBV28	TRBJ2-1	CASEGAGGDEQFF	TGTGCCAGCGAGGGGGCAGGGGGCGATGAGCAGTTCTTC
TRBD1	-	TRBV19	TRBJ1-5	CATDRGMSNQPQHF	TGTGCCACCGACAGGGGAATGAGCAATCAGCCCCAGCATTTT
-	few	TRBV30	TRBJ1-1	CAWSSGRQGHSF	TGTGCCTGGTCGTCAGGACGTCAAGGACATTCCTTT
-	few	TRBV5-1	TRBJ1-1	CASSLGSTLSAPNTEAFF	TGCGCCAGCAGCTTGGGTTCGACTCTCTCCGCTCCGAACACTGAAGCTTTCTTT
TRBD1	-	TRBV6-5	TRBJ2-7	CASRFGTGLLEQYF	TGTGCCAGCAGATTCGGGACAGGGCTACTCGAGCAGTACTTC
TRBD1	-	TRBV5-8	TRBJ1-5	CASSAYRGSSQPQHF	TGTGCCAGCAGCGCATACAGGGGATCCAGTCAGCCCCAGCATTTT